The clone carrying this TCR beta chain showed up many times. Its antigen is not known. V lost 3 bases and J lost 4, with 10 bases in between. Germline CDR1 and CDR2: SNHLY and FYNNEI. The CDR3 totals 15 residues. This record belongs to a study of early T cells in non-severe SARS-CoV-2 infection. Study as a whole: Sequencing of unsorted whole blood was done on bulk RNA, leaving chains unpaired.

Study-level findings and limits: VDJdb matches were skewed toward anti-spike CD8 T cell responses.

Each cDNA molecule carried a unique molecular identifier. MiXCR, run by TCRdb on the 5' RACE reads, gives a single entry per CDR3 protein. This repertoire shows about 53,000 distinct CDR3 sequences, about 12% found once; its top ten account for over 2.5%. V is TRBV2 and J is TRBJ2-6; D call uncertain. The starting material was whole blood, obtained at baseline. The clonotype comes from an adult who was a healthcare worker with PCR-confirmed SARS-CoV-2 infection or an uninfected control (not recorded which). The CDR3 region has the DNA TGTGCCAGCAGTGATTCTCTCCCCGGGGCCAACGTCCTGACTTTC. It codes for CASSDSLPGANVLTF.